This T cell receptor (beta chain) is drawn from a study of cytomegalovirus exposure and HLA in healthy donors. As for the study in general: Earlier, fewer than 130 million unique TCR beta sequences were recovered from roughly 200 million T cells by an analysis.

This CDR3 spans 15 amino acids. Trimming took 5 bases from V and 5 from J; bases not matched to a gene: 8. CDR1 MNHEY and CDR2 SVGAGI come from the germline V gene. The PCR ran on 60 Vbeta and 13 Jbeta primers. TCRdb keeps only in-frame clones here, not all; method: immunoSEQ multiplex PCR. This repertoire shows some 150,000 clones, approximately 75% found once; its top ten account for 2.8%. Whole-study findings and limits: Most subjects' HLA-A and HLA-B alleles were reportedly predicted from TCR beta sequences. Later analysis identified a missense DCLRE1C variant that was linked to TCR beta V- and J-gene trimming. An analysis was carried out at a later point. It showed that HLA-associated TCR beta chains were more clonally expanded than equally common non-associated chains.

Regarding this clone: The antigen is undetermined.

The TCR originated in a man aged 18 to 35 in good health and CMV-seronegative. The sample consisted of PBMCs. The rearrangement links TRBV6-5 to TRBJ2-2, with 7 bases fitting TRBD1. The CDR3 sequence is CASSPPWGQTGELFF. The CDR3 bases are TGTGCCAGCAGTCCCCCATGGGGACAGACCGGGGAGCTGTTTTTT.